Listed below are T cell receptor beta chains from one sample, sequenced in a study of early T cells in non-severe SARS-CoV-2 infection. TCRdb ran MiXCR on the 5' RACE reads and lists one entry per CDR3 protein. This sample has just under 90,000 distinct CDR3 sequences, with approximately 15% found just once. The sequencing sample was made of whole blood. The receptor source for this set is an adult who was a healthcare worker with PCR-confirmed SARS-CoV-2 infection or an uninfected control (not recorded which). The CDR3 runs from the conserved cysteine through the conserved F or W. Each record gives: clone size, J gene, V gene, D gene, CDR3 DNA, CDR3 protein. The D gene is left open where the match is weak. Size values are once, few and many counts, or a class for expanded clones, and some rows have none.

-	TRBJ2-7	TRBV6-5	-	TGTGCCAGCAGCCCATGGGGGGCAGACTCCTACGAGCAGTACTTC	CASSPWGADSYEQYF
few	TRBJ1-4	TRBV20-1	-	TGCAGTGCTAAGGGACTCGCAACTAATGAAAAACTGTTTTTT	CSAKGLATNEKLFF
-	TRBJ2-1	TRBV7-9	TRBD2	TGTGCCAGCAGGCAGCGGGGGGACAGCATGTTCTTC	CASRQRGDSMFF
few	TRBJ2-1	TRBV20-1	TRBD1	TGCAGTGCCCCGCCCGGGACAGGGACCCCGAATGAGCAGTTCTTC	CSAPPGTGTPNEQFF
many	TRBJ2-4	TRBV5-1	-	TGCGCCAGCAGCCCGTTAGGGCCCACAGTAACCAAAAACATTCAGTACTTC	CASSPLGPTVTKNIQYF
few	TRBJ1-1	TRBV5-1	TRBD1	TGCGCCAGCATAGCAGGGGGCCGGAACACTGAAGCTTTCTTT	CASIAGGRNTEAFF
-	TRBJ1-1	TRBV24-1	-	TGTGCCACCAGTGATTTGGAGGGACACCCCTACCTCGAAGCTTTCTTT	CATSDLEGHPYLEAFF
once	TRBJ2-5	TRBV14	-	TGTGCCAGCAGCCAAGATATCAGGCGTGGAGAGACCCAGTACTTC	CASSQDIRRGETQYF
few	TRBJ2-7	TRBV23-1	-	TGCGCCAGCAGTCTCGAAAACAGGAGCTCCTACGAGCAGTACTTC	CASSLENRSSYEQYF
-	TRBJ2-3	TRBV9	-	TGTGCCAGCAGCGCTTACCTAGATACGCAGTATTTT	CASSAYLDTQYF
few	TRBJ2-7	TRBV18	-	TGTGCCAGCTCACCGGCCGGGACTCCGGATTACGAGCAGTACTTC	CASSPAGTPDYEQYF
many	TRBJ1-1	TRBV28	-	TGTGCCAGCAGTTTATTTGGACAGGAAGCTTTCTTT	CASSLFGQEAFF
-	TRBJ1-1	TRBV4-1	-	TGCGCCAGCAGCCAAGATGCCGGGAAGGGGGCTGAAGCTTTCTTT	CASSQDAGKGAEAFF
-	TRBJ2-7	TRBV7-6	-	TGTGCCAGCAGCTTAGAGGGGGGCATAGCGCGGGAGCAGTACTTC	CASSLEGGIAREQYF
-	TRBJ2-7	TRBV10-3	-	TGTGCCATCAGTGAGTCATGGGGGGACCCAACCTACGAGCAGTACTTC	CAISESWGDPTYEQYF
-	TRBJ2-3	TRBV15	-	TGTGCCACCAACCAGCAAGGGGACCCACGGGATACGCAGTATTTT	CATNQQGDPRDTQYF
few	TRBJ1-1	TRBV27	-	TGTGCCACGTGGTGGGGCACTGAAGCTTTCTTT	CATWWGTEAFF
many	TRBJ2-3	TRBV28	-	TGTGCCAGCAGTCCCCCCTGGGGGGGCACAGATACGCAGTATTTT	CASSPPWGGTDTQYF
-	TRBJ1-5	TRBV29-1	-	TGCAGCGTCCGCCGGGACAGCAATCAGCCCCAGCATTTT	CSVRRDSNQPQHF